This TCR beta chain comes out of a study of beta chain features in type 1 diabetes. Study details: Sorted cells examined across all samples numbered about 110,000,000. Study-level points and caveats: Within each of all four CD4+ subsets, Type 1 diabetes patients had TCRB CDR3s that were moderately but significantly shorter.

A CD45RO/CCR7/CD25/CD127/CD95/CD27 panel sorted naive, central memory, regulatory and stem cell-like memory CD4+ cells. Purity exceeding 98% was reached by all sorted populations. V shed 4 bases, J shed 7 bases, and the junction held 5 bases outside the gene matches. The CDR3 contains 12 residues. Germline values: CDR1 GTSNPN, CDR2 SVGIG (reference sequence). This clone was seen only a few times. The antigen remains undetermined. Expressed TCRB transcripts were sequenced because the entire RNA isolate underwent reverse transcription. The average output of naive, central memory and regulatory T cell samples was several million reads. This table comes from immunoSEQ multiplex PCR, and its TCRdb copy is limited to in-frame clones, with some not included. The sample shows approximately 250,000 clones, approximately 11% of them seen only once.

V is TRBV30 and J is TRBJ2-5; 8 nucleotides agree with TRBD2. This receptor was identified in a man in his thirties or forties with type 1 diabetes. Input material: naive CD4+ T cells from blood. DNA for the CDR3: TGTGCCTGGATCGGGGCGGGGGGGACCCAGTACTTC. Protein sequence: CAWIGAGGTQYF.